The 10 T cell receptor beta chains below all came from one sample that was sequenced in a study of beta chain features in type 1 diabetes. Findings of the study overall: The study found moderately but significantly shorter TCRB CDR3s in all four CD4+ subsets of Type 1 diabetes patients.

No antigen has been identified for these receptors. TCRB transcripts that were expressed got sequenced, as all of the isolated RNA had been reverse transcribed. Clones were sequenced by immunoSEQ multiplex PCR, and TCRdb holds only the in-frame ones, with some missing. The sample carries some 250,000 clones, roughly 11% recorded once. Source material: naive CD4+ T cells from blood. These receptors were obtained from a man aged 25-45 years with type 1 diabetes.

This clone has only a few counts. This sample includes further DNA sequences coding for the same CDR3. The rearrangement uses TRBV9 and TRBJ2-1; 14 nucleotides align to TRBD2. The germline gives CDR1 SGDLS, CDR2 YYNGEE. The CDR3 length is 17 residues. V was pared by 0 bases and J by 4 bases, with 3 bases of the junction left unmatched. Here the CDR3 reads CASSVGGLAGGYNEQFF. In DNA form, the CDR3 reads TGTGCCAGCAGCGTAGGAGGACTAGCGGGGGGATACAATGAGCAGTTCTTC. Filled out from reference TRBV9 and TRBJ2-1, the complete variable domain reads DSGVTQTPKHLITATGQRVTLRCSPRSGDLSVYWYQQSLDQGLQFLIQYYNGEERAKGNILERFSAQQFPDLHSELNLSSLELGDSALYFCASSVGGLAGGYNEQFFGPGTRLTVL.

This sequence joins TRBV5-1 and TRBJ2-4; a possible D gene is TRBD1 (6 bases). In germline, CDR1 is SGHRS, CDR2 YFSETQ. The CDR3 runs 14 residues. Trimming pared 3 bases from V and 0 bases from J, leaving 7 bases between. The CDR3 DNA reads TGCGCCAGCAGCTCACAGGGAGCCAAAAACATTCAGTACTTC. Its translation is CASSSQGAKNIQYF.

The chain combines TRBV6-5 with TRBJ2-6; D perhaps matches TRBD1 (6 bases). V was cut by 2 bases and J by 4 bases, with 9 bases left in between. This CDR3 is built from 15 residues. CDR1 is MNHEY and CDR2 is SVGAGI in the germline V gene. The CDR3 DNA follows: TGTGCCAGCAGTTACACAGGGTACGGGGCCAACGTCCTGACTTTC. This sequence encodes CASSYTGYGANVLTF.

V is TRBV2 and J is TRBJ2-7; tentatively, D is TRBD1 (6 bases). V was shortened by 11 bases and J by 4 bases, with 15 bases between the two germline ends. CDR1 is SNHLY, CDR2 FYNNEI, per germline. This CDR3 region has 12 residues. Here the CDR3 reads CAQSRDIYEQYF. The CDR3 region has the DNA TGTGCCCAGTCCCGGGACATTTACGAGCAGTACTTC.

In DNA, the CDR3 is TGCAGCGTGCTCCCGGGAAGGGGGACCGGGGAGCTGTTTTTT. It codes for CSVLPGRGTGELFF. This chain connects TRBV29-1 to TRBJ2-2, with D perhaps matching TRBD1 (6 bases). V was shortened by 6 bases and J by 5 bases, with 16 bases between the two germline ends. The CDR3 spans 14 residues. Looked up from germline, CDR1 is SQVTM and CDR2 is ANQGSEA.

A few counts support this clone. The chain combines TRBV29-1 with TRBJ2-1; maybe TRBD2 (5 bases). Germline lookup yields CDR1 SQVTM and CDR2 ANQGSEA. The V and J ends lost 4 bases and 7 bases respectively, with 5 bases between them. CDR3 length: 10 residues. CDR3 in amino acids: CSVGGNEQFF. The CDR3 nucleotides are TGCAGCGTTGGAGGGAATGAGCAGTTCTTC.

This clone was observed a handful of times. CDR3 DNA sequence: TGTGCCAGCAGCTTTGGACTAGCGGGGAGCTACGAGCAGTACTTC. It is translated as CASSFGLAGSYEQYF. This rearrangement joins TRBV13 to TRBJ2-7; 12 nucleotides align to TRBD2. V lost 3 bases and J lost 3; bases outside the gene matches: 3. Germline CDR1 and CDR2: PRHDT and FYEKMQ (reference sequence). This CDR3 is 15 amino acids long.

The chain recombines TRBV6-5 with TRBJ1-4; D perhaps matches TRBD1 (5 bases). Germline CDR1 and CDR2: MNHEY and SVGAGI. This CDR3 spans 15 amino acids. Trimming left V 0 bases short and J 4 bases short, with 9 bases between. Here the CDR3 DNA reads TGTGCCAGCAGTTACTCGAGACAGATTAATGAAAAACTGTTTTTT. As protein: CASSYSRQINEKLFF.

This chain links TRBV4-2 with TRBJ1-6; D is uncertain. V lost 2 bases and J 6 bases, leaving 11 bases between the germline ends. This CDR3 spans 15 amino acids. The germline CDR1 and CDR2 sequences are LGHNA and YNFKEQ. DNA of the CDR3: TGTGCCAGCAGCCAACTCCCCCGAGGTAATTCACCCCTCCACTTT. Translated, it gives CASSQLPRGNSPLHF.

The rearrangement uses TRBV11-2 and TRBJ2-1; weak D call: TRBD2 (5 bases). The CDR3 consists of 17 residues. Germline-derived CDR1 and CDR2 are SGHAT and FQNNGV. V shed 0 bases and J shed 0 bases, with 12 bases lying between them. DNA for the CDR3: TGTGCCAGCAGCTTAGAAAGGGAAGGGAGCTCCTACAATGAGCAGTTCTTC. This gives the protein CASSLEREGSSYNEQFF.